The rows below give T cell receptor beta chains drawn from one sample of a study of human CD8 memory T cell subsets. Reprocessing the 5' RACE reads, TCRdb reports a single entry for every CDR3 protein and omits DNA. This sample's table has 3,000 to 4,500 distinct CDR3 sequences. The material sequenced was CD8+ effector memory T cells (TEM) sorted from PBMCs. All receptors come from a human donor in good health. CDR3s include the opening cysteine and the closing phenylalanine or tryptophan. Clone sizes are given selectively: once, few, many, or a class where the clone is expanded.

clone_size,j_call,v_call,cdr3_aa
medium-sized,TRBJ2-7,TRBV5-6,CASSLDGLAYEQYF
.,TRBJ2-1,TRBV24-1,CATSGRDTYNEQFF
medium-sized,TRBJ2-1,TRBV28,CASGLAGLYNEQFF
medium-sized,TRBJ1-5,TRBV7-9,CASSFEGKQPQHF
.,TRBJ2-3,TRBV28,CASSFLAGTDTQYF
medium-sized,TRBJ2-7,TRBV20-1,CSARDWDSFSYEQYF
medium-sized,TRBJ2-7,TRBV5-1,CASSFQGGQQYF
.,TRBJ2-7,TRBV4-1,CASSQDKTGSAYEQYF
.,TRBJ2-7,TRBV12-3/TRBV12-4,CASSLILGEQYF
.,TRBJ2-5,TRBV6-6,CASSYSAEGGTQYF
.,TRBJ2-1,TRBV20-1,CSARGLAGNEQFF
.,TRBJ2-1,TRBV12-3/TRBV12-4,CASSLTRGDEQFF
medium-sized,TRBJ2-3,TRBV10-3,CAISEYEAAGTSGPGGGTDTQYF
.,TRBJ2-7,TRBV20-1,CSARAGGLEQYF
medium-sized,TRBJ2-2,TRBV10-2,CASRTGAGELFF
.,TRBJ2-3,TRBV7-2,CASSPQGDTQYF
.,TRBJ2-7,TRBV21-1,CANQAGLASSAYEQYF
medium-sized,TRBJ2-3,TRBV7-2,CASSLGTGHTDTQYF
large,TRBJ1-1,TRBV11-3,CASSLGLNTEAFF
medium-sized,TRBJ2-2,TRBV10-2,CASSERESGELFF
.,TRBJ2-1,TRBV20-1,CSARAGAYNEQFF
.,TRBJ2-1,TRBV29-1,CSVDQGIGAGEINEQFF
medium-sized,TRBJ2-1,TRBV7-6,CASSLYLGTDYNEQFF
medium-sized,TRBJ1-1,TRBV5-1,CASSLDRQGYTEAFF
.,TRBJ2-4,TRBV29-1,CSVAPVDINIQYF
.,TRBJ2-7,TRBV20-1,CSASSWGTGIYEEQYF
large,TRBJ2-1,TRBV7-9,CASSLLEAGYEQFF
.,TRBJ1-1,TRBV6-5,CASSYDGVGTEAFF
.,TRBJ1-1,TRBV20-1,CSARDLTGTNTEAFF
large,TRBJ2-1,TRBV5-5,CASSLGGLSSYNEQFF
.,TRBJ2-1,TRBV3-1,CASSQEVARKGYNEQFF
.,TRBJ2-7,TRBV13,CASRDTSASYEQYF
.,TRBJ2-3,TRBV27,CASSFWREGGADTQYF
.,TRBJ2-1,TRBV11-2,CASSLEHGDHNEQFF
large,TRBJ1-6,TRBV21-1,CASSKLAPTWFYSPLHF